One sample yielded the 21 T cell receptor beta chains listed below, sequenced in a study of shared clonotypes between healthy human individuals. The assay was immunoSEQ multiplex PCR, and TCRdb's table has in-frame clones only and misses some. Among roughly 1.5 million clones listed, about 98% were seen once. Sequencing was done on a sample of naive CD4+ T cells sorted from blood. The subset was: CD45RA+ positively selected. These receptors were taken from a young man in good health.

V and J are TRBV11-2 and TRBJ1-5, with D possibly matching TRBD1 (6 bases). The V gene's germline CDR1 is SGHAT and CDR2 FQNNGV. The V end lost 0 bases, the J end lost 6 bases, and 12 bases lay between the germline ends. There are 15 residues in the CDR3. In DNA form, the CDR3 reads TGTGCCAGCAGCTTAGATCTCGGGGGCACTCAGCCCCAGCATTTT. Amino acid sequence: CASSLDLGGTQPQHF.

This chain connects TRBV6-1 to TRBJ2-1; D unresolved. This CDR3 spans 15 amino acids. Germline V lookup: CDR1 MNHNS, CDR2 SASEGT. V lost 2 bases to trimming and J lost 0 bases, with 8 bases between them. CDR3 region: CASSESVGSYNEQFF. Written as DNA, the CDR3 is TGTGCCAGCAGTGAATCAGTTGGCTCCTACAATGAGCAGTTCTTC.

This CDR3 is CASSEGGLAGAYEQYF. The CDR3 DNA reads TGTGCCAGCAGCGAGGGCGGACTAGCGGGAGCCTACGAGCAGTACTTC. The chain recombines TRBV9 with TRBJ2-7, with 13 bases lining up with TRBD2. The CDR3 totals 16 residues. Trimming took 3 bases from V and 2 from J; bases not matched to a gene: 5. Germline V gene data show CDR1 as SGDLS and CDR2 as YYNGEE.

Concerning this clone: This specimen includes other DNA sequences encoding the same CDR3. This chain connects TRBV20-1 to TRBJ2-1; tentative D call: TRBD1 (5 bases). The CDR3 consists of 11 residues. Between the trimmed V and J ends, which lost 5 bases and 8 bases, there was a span of 10 bases. CDR1 and CDR2 (germline): DFQATT, SNEGSKA (reference sequence). This CDR3 is CSARSRDEQFF. The DNA of the CDR3 is TGCAGTGCTCGGAGCAGGGATGAGCAGTTCTTC.

The rearrangement links TRBV7-6 to TRBJ1-5, with D uncertain. Between the trimmed V and J ends, which lost 3 bases and 4 bases, there was a span of 16 bases. The germline gives CDR1 SGHVS, CDR2 FNYEAQ. The CDR3 consists of 16 residues. The CDR3 sequence is CASSLSPPAANQPQHF. The CDR3 DNA reads TGTGCCAGCAGCTTGAGCCCCCCGGCAGCGAATCAGCCCCAGCATTTT.

This sequence joins TRBV4-3 and TRBJ2-3; possible D gene TRBD2, 5 bases. The V and J ends lost 3 bases and 8 bases respectively, with 12 bases between them. Germline V gene data show CDR1 as LGHNA and CDR2 as YSLEER. The CDR3 totals 13 residues. The CDR3 sequence: CASSHPDGGTQYF. The CDR3 DNA sequence: TGCGCCAGCAGCCACCCGGACGGAGGTACGCAGTATTTT.

This chain connects TRBV7-2 to TRBJ2-2, with 9 bases matching TRBD2. Germline trimming cut 1 base from V and 4 bases from J; bases unmatched to any gene: 4. The germline gives CDR1 SGHTA, CDR2 FQGNSA. This CDR3 comprises 16 residues. CDR3 in amino acids: CASSLVATSGTGELFF. CDR3 in DNA: TGTGCCAGCAGCTTAGTTGCGACTAGCGGCACCGGGGAGCTGTTTTTT.

The chain combines TRBV6-1 with TRBJ1-2; D not certain. This CDR3 is 12 amino acids long. Trimming took off 1 base at V and 5 bases at J, with 5 bases between the two ends. The V gene's germline CDR1 is MNHNS and CDR2 SASEGT. The CDR3 sequence: CASSEGSYGYTF. The CDR3 bases are TGTGCCAGCAGTGAAGGGAGTTATGGCTACACCTTC.

The V gene is TRBV19, the J gene TRBJ1-3; unclear D gene. The CDR3 loop spans 15 amino acids. In germline, CDR1 is LNHDA, CDR2 SQIVND (reference sequence). Trimming pared 7 bases from V and 2 bases from J, leaving 15 bases between. The CDR3 is CASNQDWGAGNTIYF. CDR3 coding DNA: TGTGCCAGTAACCAAGACTGGGGAGCTGGAAACACCATATATTTT.

The rearrangement uses TRBV30 and TRBJ2-3; possibly TRBD2 for D (5 bases). Trimming left V 3 bases short and J 1 base short, with 11 bases between. This CDR3 spans 14 amino acids. Germline V gives CDR1 GTSNPN, CDR2 SVGIG (reference sequence). The CDR3 DNA reads TGTGCCTGGAGCGCTTTTAGCGGCACAGATACGCAGTATTTT. Translating gives CAWSAFSGTDTQYF.

The rearrangement links TRBV10-3 to TRBJ2-2, with no clear D. The CDR3 is 14 amino acids. The V gene lost 1 base and the J gene lost 0 bases, with 3 bases spanning the gap. CDR1 and CDR2 (germline): ENHRY, SYGVKD. The CDR3 DNA follows: TGTGCCATCAGTGAGTGGGCGAACACCGGGGAGCTGTTTTTT. Translated: CAISEWANTGELFF.

The V and J genes are TRBV9 and TRBJ2-1, with TRBD2 identical over 9 bases. The CDR3 has 14 amino acids. With V trimmed by 4 bases and J by 9 bases, 8 bases remained unmatched. CDR1 is SGDLS, CDR2 YYNGEE, per germline. CDR3 nucleotide sequence: TGTGCCAGCAGCCTAGCGGGAAGATCACGTGAGCAGTTCTTC. It is translated as CASSLAGRSREQFF.

This sequence joins TRBV19 and TRBJ2-1, with 7 positions matching TRBD2. Germline V CDR1 and CDR2: LNHDA, SQIVND (reference sequence). V trimming: 6 bases; J trimming: 4 bases; junction bases outside the gene matches: 12. The CDR3 is 16 residues long. CDR3 in amino acids: CASRGGGAGAYNEQFF. The CDR3 nucleotides read TGTGCCAGTAGAGGAGGCGGGGCGGGAGCGTACAATGAGCAGTTCTTC.

J is TRBJ1-1 and V is TRBV6-6, with 12 bases that match TRBD1. V was pared by 2 bases and J by 6 bases, with 4 bases of the junction left unmatched. The length of the CDR3 is 15 residues. From germline, CDR1 is MNHNY and CDR2 SVGAGI (reference sequence). CDR3 sequence reads: CASSYRGQGASEAFF. DNA for the CDR3: TGTGCCAGCAGTTACAGGGGACAGGGGGCCTCTGAAGCTTTCTTT.

This rearrangement joins TRBV19 to TRBJ1-2; 8 nucleotides align to TRBD1. CDR3 length: 12 amino acids. The V gene end was trimmed by 7 bases and the J gene end by 5 bases; junction bases not matched to a gene: 3. Germline V CDR1 and CDR2: LNHDA, SQIVND (reference sequence). For the CDR3, the DNA is TGTGCCAGTACGGACAGGGAGTATGGCTACACCTTC. It encodes CASTDREYGYTF.

The chain recombines TRBV29-1 with TRBJ2-1, with 12 nucleotides matching TRBD2. V gave up 4 bases and J gave up 9 bases; unmatched junction bases: 7. The CDR3 contains 14 residues. The germline gives CDR1 SQVTM, CDR2 ANQGSEA. The CDR3 loop is CSVAELAGGVEQFF. The CDR3, as DNA: TGCAGCGTTGCAGAACTAGCGGGAGGAGTTGAGCAGTTCTTC.

The chain couples TRBV4-3 to TRBJ2-3; 9 bases are shared with TRBD2. Germline lookup yields CDR1 LGHNA and CDR2 YSLEER. This CDR3 is built from 17 residues. V was pared by 3 bases and J by 3 bases, with 10 bases of the junction left unmatched. The chain's CDR3 is CASSQAPAAGGTDTQYF. CDR3 DNA: TGCGCCAGCAGCCAGGCCCCCGCAGCGGGAGGTACAGATACGCAGTATTTT.

This chain uses TRBV5-4 with TRBJ2-3, with a possible D match to TRBD2 (5 bases). V lost 0 bases and J 1 base, leaving 9 bases between the germline ends. This CDR3 has 15 residues. Germline-derived CDR1 and CDR2 are SGHNT and YYREEE (reference sequence). Written as DNA, the CDR3 is TGTGCCAGCAGCTTGGATAGCGCCCGCACAGATACGCAGTATTTT. Translating it yields CASSLDSARTDTQYF.

The chain carries TRBV5-1 and TRBJ2-1; D remains unclear. The germline V and J ends were trimmed by 4 bases and 4 bases, with 12 bases remaining between them. The germline V gene encodes CDR1 SGHRS and CDR2 YFSETQ. CDR3 size: 14 residues. The CDR3 coding sequence is TGCGCCAGCAGCCCAGACGGCACTTACAATGAGCAGTTCTTC. Translating gives CASSPDGTYNEQFF. Drawing the rest from reference TRBV5-1 and TRBJ2-1, the complete variable domain is KAGVTQTPRYLIKTRGQQVTLSCSPISGHRSVSWYQQTPGQGLQFLFEYFSETQRNKGNFPGRFSGRQFSNSRSEMNVSTLELGDSALYLCASSPDGTYNEQFFGPGTRLTVL.

The gene calls are TRBV11-2 and TRBJ2-1; 7 bases agree with TRBD1. This CDR3 contains 15 residues. CDR1 is SGHAT and CDR2 is FQNNGV in the germline V gene. Germline trimming cut 5 bases from V and 5 bases from J; bases unmatched to any gene: 9. CDR3 in amino acids: CASSAETGFHNEQFF. The DNA of the CDR3 is TGTGCCAGCAGCGCTGAGACAGGGTTCCACAATGAGCAGTTCTTC.

Details on this clone: Distinct nucleotide sequences in the sample also encode this CDR3. The chain links TRBV29-1 to TRBJ2-3; 9 nucleotides line up with TRBD2. The CDR3 extends over 13 amino acids. The trim removed 6 bases at V and 3 bases at J, leaving 4 bases unmatched. Germline assignment: CDR1 SQVTM and CDR2 ANQGSEA. The CDR3 reads CSVLAGATDTQYF. CDR3 nucleotides: TGCAGCGTCTTAGCGGGAGCAACAGATACGCAGTATTTT.